The sequence of this TCR beta chain was determined in a study of blood T cell repertoires in COVID-19. On the study more broadly: Acute-phase and convalescent COVID-19 samples originated in the United States, Italy and Spain. The cDNA or gDNA used as material had been derived from T cells, B-cell-depleted T cells, or PBMCs.

As originally analysed: Amplification of reference gene primers provided the estimated nucleated cell counts. Some clones are missing from TCRdb's copy, which holds only in-frame ones; the method was immunoSEQ multiplex PCR. The DNA gave D and trimming, while V, J and clone size come from that table. The table has 100,000 to 150,000 clones, about 80% seen once. There are 16 residues in the CDR3. J was trimmed by 0 bases and V by 4 bases; bases with no gene match: 9. Germline V gives CDR1 SGHTS, CDR2 YDEGEE. The chain recombines TRBV5-8 with TRBJ1-1; 7 bases agree with TRBD1. Sample: peripheral blood. The TCR originated in a man in his forties with active or convalescent COVID-19. The CDR3, as DNA: TGTGCCAGCAGCCCCGGGACAGATTACATGAACACTGAAGCTTTCTTT. Residues: CASSPGTDYMNTEAFF.